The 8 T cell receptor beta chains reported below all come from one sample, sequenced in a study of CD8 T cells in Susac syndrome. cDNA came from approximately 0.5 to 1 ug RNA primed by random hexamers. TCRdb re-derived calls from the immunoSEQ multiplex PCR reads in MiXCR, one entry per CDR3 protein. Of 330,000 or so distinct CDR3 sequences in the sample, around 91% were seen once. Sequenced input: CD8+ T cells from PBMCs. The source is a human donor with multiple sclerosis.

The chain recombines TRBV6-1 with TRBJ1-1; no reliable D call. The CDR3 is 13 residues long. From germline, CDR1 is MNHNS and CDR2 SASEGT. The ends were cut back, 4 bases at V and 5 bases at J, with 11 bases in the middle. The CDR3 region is CASSGASGTEAFF. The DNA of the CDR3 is TGTGCCAGCAGTGGGGCGTCGGGGACTGAAGCTTTCTTT.

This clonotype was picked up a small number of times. This CDR3 reads CASSYGAGTDTQYF. CDR3 in DNA: TGTGCCAGCAGTTACGGGGCCGGCACAGATACGCAGTATTTT. J is TRBJ2-3 and V is TRBV6-1, with D possibly called TRBD1 or TRBD2 (5 bases each). Germline assignment: CDR1 MNHNS and CDR2 SASEGT. The CDR3 contains 14 residues. Trimming removed 5 bases from V and 1 base from J, with 10 bases in between.

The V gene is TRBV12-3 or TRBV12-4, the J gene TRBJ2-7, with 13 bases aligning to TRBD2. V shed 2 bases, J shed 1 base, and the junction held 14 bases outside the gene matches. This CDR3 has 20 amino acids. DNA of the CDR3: TGTGCCAGCAGTTTAAAAGGGGGGGGACTAGCGGGACTCCGATCCTACGAGCAGTACTTC. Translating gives CASSLKGGGLAGLRSYEQYF.

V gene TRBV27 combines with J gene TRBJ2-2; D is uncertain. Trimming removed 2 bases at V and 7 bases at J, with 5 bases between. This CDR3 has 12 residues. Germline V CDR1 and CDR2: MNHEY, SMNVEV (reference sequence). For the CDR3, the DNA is TGTGCCAGCAGTTTACGGCGCGGGGAGCTGTTTTTT. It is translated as CASSLRRGELFF.

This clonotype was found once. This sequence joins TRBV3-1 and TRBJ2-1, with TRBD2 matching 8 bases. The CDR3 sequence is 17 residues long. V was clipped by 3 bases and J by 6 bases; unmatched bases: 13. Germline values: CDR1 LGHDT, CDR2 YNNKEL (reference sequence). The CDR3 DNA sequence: TGTGCCAGCAGCCAGACGGTCGGGGGGGGATTCTCCAATGAGCAGTTCTTC. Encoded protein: CASSQTVGGGFSNEQFF.

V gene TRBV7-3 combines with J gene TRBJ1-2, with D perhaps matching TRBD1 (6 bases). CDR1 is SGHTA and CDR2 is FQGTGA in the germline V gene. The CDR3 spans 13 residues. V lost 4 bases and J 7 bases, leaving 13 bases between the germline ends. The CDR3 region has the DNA TGTGCCAGCAGCTCTGAGACAGGTGGTGGCTACACCTTC. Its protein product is CASSSETGGGYTF.

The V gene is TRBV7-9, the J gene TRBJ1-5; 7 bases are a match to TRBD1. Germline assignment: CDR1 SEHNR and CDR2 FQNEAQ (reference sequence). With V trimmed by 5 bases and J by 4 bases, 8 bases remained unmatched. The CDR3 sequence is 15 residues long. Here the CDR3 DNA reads TGTGCCAGCAGCCCCGAGGGGGCCTTTAATCAGCCCCAGCATTTT. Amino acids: CASSPEGAFNQPQHF.

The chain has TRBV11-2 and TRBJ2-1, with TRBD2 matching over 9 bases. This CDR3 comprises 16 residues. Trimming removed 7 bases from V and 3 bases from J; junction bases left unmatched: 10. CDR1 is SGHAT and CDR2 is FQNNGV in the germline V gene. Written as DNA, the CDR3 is TGTGCCAGCACCGAGGAGGCTAGCGGGATCTACAATGAGCAGTTCTTC. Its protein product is CASTEEASGIYNEQFF.